The 27 T cell receptor beta chains given below trace back to one sample, sequenced in a study of cytomegalovirus exposure and HLA in healthy donors (dated by TCRdb to about 2017). The library was obtained by the immunoSEQ multiplex PCR assay. TCRdb mirrors the immuneACCESS table, restricted to in-frame sequences. Some clones are absent from its copies; in checked studies, under half trace to an unresolved V gene, and the reason for the others is unknown. Present in this sample are over 150,000 clones, roughly 84% of which were seen just once. Over 10% of the sample rests with the top ten. The specimen was PBMCs. These receptors came from a woman in her thirties in good health and CMV-seropositive.

The chain has TRBV11-1 and TRBJ2-5; 13 bases fit TRBD2. V shed 5 bases, J shed 1 base, and the junction held 1 base outside the gene matches. CDR3 size: 15 residues. Per the germline V gene, CDR1 is SGHAT and CDR2 is FQDESV (reference sequence). In nucleotides, the CDR3 is TGTGCCAGCAGCCGGACTAGCGGGGGCCAAGAGACCCAGTACTTC. It is translated as CASSRTSGGQETQYF.

The gene calls are TRBV15 and TRBJ2-1; D unclear. Germline lookup yields CDR1 LNHNV and CDR2 YYDKDF (reference sequence). The length of the CDR3 is 12 residues. Trimming took off 5 bases at V and 7 bases at J, with 9 bases between the two ends. DNA for the CDR3: TGTGCCACCAGCGTCTCGAGGAATGAGCAGTTCTTC. This sequence encodes CATSVSRNEQFF.

The chain links TRBV30 to TRBJ1-4; possibly TRBD1 for D (5 bases). The germline V gene has CDR1 GTSNPN and CDR2 SVGIG (reference sequence). V lost 2 bases, J lost 4 bases, and 11 bases lay in between. The CDR3 runs to 14 residues. The CDR3: CAWSSGHGNEKLFF. CDR3 sequence (DNA): TGTGCCTGGAGTTCAGGGCACGGTAATGAAAAACTGTTTTTT.

This clone has just a few counts. CDR3 sequence: CAISESEGHEQYF. The CDR3 region has the DNA TGTGCCATCAGTGAGTCGGAGGGGCACGAGCAGTACTTC. The V call is TRBV10-3, the J call TRBJ2-7; D perhaps matches TRBD2 (6 bases). V lost 0 bases to trimming and J lost 5 bases, with 8 bases between them. There are 13 residues in the CDR3. CDR1 is ENHRY and CDR2 is SYGVKD in the germline V gene.

This rearrangement joins TRBV2 to TRBJ2-2; maybe TRBD1 (5 bases). This CDR3 is built from 14 residues. With 3 bases removed from V and 5 bases from J, the gap between germline ends came to 10 bases. Germline V lookup: CDR1 SNHLY, CDR2 FYNNEI. DNA of the CDR3: TGTGCCAGCAGTGAGGGGCCTAGGACCGGGGAGCTGTTTTTT. Translated: CASSEGPRTGELFF.

The J gene is TRBJ1-5, the V gene TRBV15; a possible D gene is TRBD1 (6 bases). The germline V and J ends were trimmed by 11 bases and 3 bases, with 14 bases remaining between them. Looked up from germline, CDR1 is LNHNV and CDR2 is YYDKDF (reference sequence). This CDR3 region has 13 residues. This CDR3 reads CALSGGPNQPQHF. Written as DNA, the CDR3 is TGTGCCCTAAGCGGGGGCCCCAATCAGCCCCAGCATTTT.

The chain uses TRBV2 and TRBJ2-5, with 10 positions matching TRBD1. The J segment lost 5 bases and the V segment lost 8 bases, leaving 8 bases of the junction unmatched. Germline-derived CDR1 and CDR2 are SNHLY and FYNNEI. CDR3 length: 14 residues. CDR3 DNA sequence: TGTGCCAGCGTTCCGGGACAGGGGTGGGAGACCCAGTACTTC. Its protein product is CASVPGQGWETQYF.

The chain links TRBV30 to TRBJ2-7; tentative D call: TRBD2 (6 bases). Trimming removed 1 base from V and 6 bases from J, with 10 bases in between. Germline CDR1 and CDR2: GTSNPN and SVGIG (reference sequence). The CDR3 covers 12 residues. For the CDR3, the DNA is TGTGCCTGGAGTGAGGCCGGGGGCGAGCAGTACTTC. This encodes CAWSEAGGEQYF.

V usage is TRBV18 and J usage is TRBJ1-2, with 9 bases identical to TRBD1. V dropped 3 bases and J dropped 2; count of bases not matched to a gene: 4. This CDR3 is 15 amino acids long. Germline-derived CDR1 and CDR2 are KGHSH and LQKENI. CDR3 region: CASSPTGTGNYGYTF. CDR3 DNA: TGTGCCAGCTCACCTACCGGGACAGGGAACTATGGCTACACCTTC.

The gene calls are TRBV27 and TRBJ2-1, with TRBD1 identical over 8 bases. The CDR3 totals 15 residues. Germline V lookup: CDR1 MNHEY, CDR2 SMNVEV (reference sequence). V was clipped by 3 bases and J by 10 bases; unmatched bases: 11. The CDR3 sequence: CASSFYRGSLWEQFF. The CDR3 DNA reads TGTGCCAGCAGTTTTTACAGGGGGTCCCTTTGGGAGCAGTTCTTC.

This rearrangement joins TRBV29-1 to TRBJ2-1; 12 bases are shared with TRBD2. This CDR3 spans 12 amino acids. The germline gives CDR1 SQVTM, CDR2 ANQGSEA. Unmatched junction bases numbered 3, after V lost 7 bases and J lost 8 bases. CDR3 coding DNA: TGCAGCGCTAGCGGGAGGGGCGATGAGCAGTTCTTC. It specifies CSASGRGDEQFF.

The chain joins TRBV7-9 to TRBJ2-3, with D maybe TRBD2 (6 bases). Germline CDR1 SEHNR, CDR2 FQNEAQ (reference sequence). Between the trimmed V and J ends, which lost 4 bases and 0 bases, there was a span of 14 bases. This CDR3 is 16 amino acids long. CDR3 DNA: TGTGCCAGCAGCTCCCTGAGTGCGGGGAGCACAGATACGCAGTATTTT. Amino acid sequence: CASSSLSAGSTDTQYF.

The chain links TRBV6-1 to TRBJ1-5; 9 bases line up with TRBD1. V lost 3 bases to trimming and J lost 0 bases; unmatched junction nucleotides: 3. This CDR3 has 16 amino acids. Per the germline V gene, CDR1 is MNHNS and CDR2 is SASEGT. CDR3 amino acids: CASSEDRGASNQPQHF. The CDR3 bases are TGTGCCAGCAGTGAGGACAGGGGCGCTAGCAATCAGCCCCAGCATTTT.

The V call is TRBV7-9, the J call TRBJ2-1, with 10 bases fitting TRBD2. V lost 3 bases and J lost 4; bases outside the gene matches: 6. Germline V gene sequence: CDR1 SEHNR, CDR2 FQNEAQ (reference sequence). The CDR3 is 16 residues long. In nucleotides, the CDR3 is TGTGCCAGCAGCTTCCCACCTAGCGGGAGTTACAATGAGCAGTTCTTC. Its protein is CASSFPPSGSYNEQFF.

This chain links TRBV5-6 with TRBJ2-2, with TRBD1 matching over 7 bases. This CDR3 is built from 14 residues. V lost 4 bases, J lost 5 bases, and 5 bases stayed unmatched. Germline assignment: CDR1 SGHDT and CDR2 YYEEEE. CDR3 nucleotides: TGTGCCAGCAGCCCTGGGACAGAGACCGGGGAGCTGTTTTTT. This sequence encodes CASSPGTETGELFF.

The gene calls are TRBV5-1 and TRBJ2-1; 9 bases line up with TRBD2. J lost 14 bases, V lost 0 bases, and 9 bases had no gene match. Germline-derived CDR1 and CDR2 are SGHRS and YFSETQ. The CDR3 runs to 14 residues. Written as DNA, the CDR3 is TGCGCCAGCAGCTTGGAGGCTAGCGGGGATCGGGAGTTCTTC. This sequence encodes CASSLEASGDREFF.

In its sample, this clone was seen once. J is TRBJ2-3 and V is TRBV18; 10 bases line up with TRBD2. The CDR3 totals 17 residues. The germline V gene has CDR1 KGHSH and CDR2 LQKENI. V shed 6 bases, J shed 4 bases, and the junction held 13 bases outside the gene matches. The CDR3 loop reads CASSLTPSGSGPDTQYF. The DNA for the CDR3 is TGTGCCAGCTCTCTAACTCCTAGCGGGAGTGGTCCAGATACGCAGTATTTT.

The chain employs TRBV7-2 and TRBJ2-3, with D perhaps TRBD1 (6 bases). The CDR3 contains 13 residues. The germline V and J ends were trimmed by 4 bases and 5 bases, with 10 bases remaining between them. Germline CDR1 and CDR2: SGHTA and FQGNSA. In DNA, the CDR3 is TGTGCCAGCAGCTCCAACAGGGTAGATACGCAGTATTTT. It is translated as CASSSNRVDTQYF.

The chain has TRBV27 and TRBJ1-1; D call uncertain. Germline lookup yields CDR1 MNHEY and CDR2 SMNVEV (reference sequence). The CDR3 loop spans 15 amino acids. V was pared by 5 bases and J by 6 bases, with 19 bases between. CDR3: CASSLGGASRPEAFF. The CDR3 coding sequence is TGTGCCAGCAGTCTTGGCGGCGCCTCGAGGCCTGAAGCTTTCTTT.

The chain joins TRBV4-1 to TRBJ1-1; D call uncertain. Trimming removed 4 bases from V and 7 bases from J, with 13 bases in between. Germline V CDR1 and CDR2: MGHRA, YSYEKL. The CDR3 is 13 amino acids. This chain's CDR3 is CASSPTRSGEAFF. The CDR3 nucleotides are TGCGCCAGCAGCCCCACCAGAAGCGGTGAAGCTTTCTTT.

This clone was seen just once. This CDR3 reads CATSTRWDIFPEQFF. The CDR3 bases are TGTGCCACCAGCACCAGGTGGGACATCTTCCCTGAGCAGTTCTTC. This chain links TRBV15 with TRBJ2-1, with D possibly being TRBD1 (6 bases). This CDR3 is 15 amino acids long. Germline V lookup: CDR1 LNHNV, CDR2 YYDKDF (reference sequence). V dropped 4 bases and J dropped 9 bases, with 19 bases sitting between them.

The chain uses TRBV15 and TRBJ2-5; D not certain. The V end was cut by 6 bases, the J end by 0 bases, with 8 bases between. The CDR3 is made up of 13 amino acids. Germline loops: CDR1 LNHNV, CDR2 YYDKDF (reference sequence). The DNA for the CDR3 is TGTGCCACCAGTCAAAACAACCAAGAGACCCAGTACTTC. Its translation is CATSQNNQETQYF.

J is TRBJ2-3 and V is TRBV18, with TRBD1 matching over 7 bases. The V gene end was trimmed by 1 base and the J gene end by 6 bases; junction bases not matched to a gene: 10. The V gene's germline CDR1 is KGHSH and CDR2 LQKENI. The CDR3 loop spans 16 amino acids. In DNA, the CDR3 is TGTGCCAGCTCACCACTTGGGACAGACGTGATGGATACGCAGTATTTT. Protein: CASSPLGTDVMDTQYF.

J is TRBJ1-2 and V is TRBV28; no definite D call. Trimming removed 2 bases from V and 8 bases from J, with 15 bases in between. Germline V CDR1 and CDR2: MDHEN, SYDVKM. The CDR3 runs 14 residues. The CDR3 sequence: CASSLARLRLGYTF. The CDR3 DNA sequence: TGTGCCAGCAGTTTAGCCAGACTTCGGCTGGGCTACACCTTC.

The chain joins TRBV18 to TRBJ2-1; 7 bases align to TRBD1. The germline CDR1 and CDR2 sequences are KGHSH and LQKENI. After removal of 4 bases from V and 3 bases from J, the junction contained 3 bases not matched to a gene. The CDR3 is 14 residues long. This CDR3 is CASSLGDSYNEQFF. CDR3 nucleotide sequence: TGTGCCAGCTCACTAGGGGACAGCTACAATGAGCAGTTCTTC. Together with reference TRBV18 and TRBJ2-1, the CDR3 gives the full variable domain: NAGVMQNPRHLVRRRGQEARLRCSPMKGHSHVYWYRQLPEEGLKFMVYLQKENIIDESGMPKERFSAEFPKEGPSILRIQQVVRGDSAAYFCASSLGDSYNEQFFGPGTRLTVL.

This clone was seen once. The chain carries TRBV6-6 and TRBJ2-1, with 8 nucleotides matching TRBD2. V lost 4 bases to trimming and J lost 7 bases; unmatched junction nucleotides: 6. This CDR3 spans 14 amino acids. Per the germline V gene, CDR1 is MNHNY and CDR2 is SVGAGI (reference sequence). CDR3 in amino acids: CASSSGGIVNEQFF. CDR3 bases: TGTGCCAGCAGTTCGGGGGGGATAGTTAATGAGCAGTTCTTC.

The rearrangement joins TRBV9 to TRBJ2-1; maybe TRBD1 (6 bases). The germline CDR1 and CDR2 sequences are SGDLS and YYNGEE. This CDR3 region has 13 residues. With 2 bases removed from V and 13 bases from J, the gap between germline ends came to 16 bases. The CDR3 here is CASSVVYGTPQFF. The CDR3 bases are TGTGCCAGCAGCGTTGTTTACGGGACACCTCAGTTCTTC. Based on the CDR3 plus reference TRBV9 and TRBJ2-1, the full variable domain is DSGVTQTPKHLITATGQRVTLRCSPRSGDLSVYWYQQSLDQGLQFLIQYYNGEERAKGNILERFSAQQFPDLHSELNLSSLELGDSALYFCASSVVYGTPQFFGPGTRLTVL.